This T cell receptor (beta chain) was recorded in a study of T cell changes during pregnancy in multiple sclerosis. The junction had 6 bases not matched to a gene; V was cut back by 4 bases and J by 4 bases. Germline V CDR1 and CDR2: SGHNT, YYREEE (reference sequence). The CDR3 loop spans 16 amino acids. The protocol was immunoSEQ multiplex PCR, while the TCRdb copy is restricted to in-frame clones and leaves out a portion. The sample has tens of thousands of clones, about 87% seen once. The rearrangement joins TRBV5-4 to TRBJ2-3; TRBD2 matches at 13 bases. Sequenced material: peripheral blood, taken in the first trimester of pregnancy. This sequence was found in a female donor in good health, enrolled as a control in a pregnancy study. The chain's CDR3 is CASSPRTSGGPDTQYF. The CDR3 DNA is TGTGCCAGCAGCCCTAGGACTAGCGGGGGCCCAGATACGCAGTATTTT. Supplemented by reference TRBV5-4 and TRBJ2-3, the full variable domain reads ETGVTQSPTHLIKTRGQQVTLRCSSQSGHNTVSWYQQALGQGPQFIFQYYREEENGRGNFPPRFSGLQFPNYSSELNVNALELDDSALYLCASSPRTSGGPDTQYFGPGTRLTVL.